A single sample gave rise to the 10 T cell receptor beta chains below, sequenced in a study of tumor and adjacent non-tumor tissue in lung cancer. Three rounds of nested PCR, following a modified ARM-PCR protocol, produced the TCRbeta library. TCRdb called the multiplex PCR reads again in MiXCR, with one record for every CDR3 protein. The data hold roughly 75,000 distinct CDR3 sequences, with over 75% observed a single time. RNA was extracted from bulk tissue without any cell sorting. The sample taken for sequencing was lung tumor tissue. The receptor source for this set is a woman in her forties or fifties with non-small cell lung cancer.

A note on this clonotype: Sequence at one end of the junction differs from germline and may be a read error. V gene TRBV6-1 combines with J gene TRBJ2-6, with TRBD2 identical over 10 bases. The germline V gene has CDR1 MNHNS and CDR2 SASEGT. The CDR3 extends over 17 amino acids. CDR3 sequence (DNA): TGTGCCAGCAGTGAACTAGCGGGAGTCGCTGGGGCCAACGTCATGACTTTC. This translates into CASSELAGVAGANVMTF.

This clonotype is labeled medium-sized. The rearrangement uses TRBV12-3 or TRBV12-4 and TRBJ2-3; D possibly matches TRBD1 or TRBD2 (5 bases each). The CDR3 consists of 14 residues. V gave up 5 bases and J gave up 3 bases, with 12 bases separating them. The CDR3 coding sequence is TGTGCCAGCAGTCCCAGCTGGGGGACAGATACGCAGTATTTT. Translation gives CASSPSWGTDTQYF.

About this clonotype itself: The conserved phenylalanine or tryptophan is not found at the CDR3 terminus, so this likely reflects a read error. The limits of the CDR3 on the DNA are not certain, so only TCRdb's listed CDR3 is given. The J gene is TRBJ2-3, the V gene TRBV6-1; the D segment call TRBD1 is taken from the table without a DNA check. With termini counted, the CDR3 has 16 amino acids. The germline V gene has CDR1 MNHNS and CDR2 SASEGT. CDR3 amino acids: CVSSSAPGQGADTQCY.

About this clonotype: This clone may be a read error of a much larger clone one base away. The chain is built from TRBV28 and TRBJ2-2; TRBD2 might be the D (6 bases). V lost 8 bases, J lost 0 bases, and 10 bases lay in between. CDR1 and CDR2 from the germline V gene are MDHEN and SYDVKM. The CDR3 length is 14 residues. The CDR3 bases are TGTGCCAGCCATTTAGCGGCGAACACCGGGGAGCTGTTTTTT. The encoded protein is CASHLAANTGELFF.

With regard to this clonotype: Without the conserved terminal phenylalanine or tryptophan, this CDR3 likely stems from a read error. The chain is built from TRBV28 and TRBJ1-5; 9 nucleotides line up with TRBD1. V lost 5 bases, J lost 5 bases, and 7 bases stayed unmatched. The germline gives CDR1 MDHEN, CDR2 SYDVKM. This CDR3 has 15 amino acids. CDR3 sequence: CASSIPGTGYQPQHS. CDR3 nucleotide sequence: TGTGCCAGCAGTATCCCCGGGACAGGGTATCAGCCCCAGCATTCT.

A note on this clonotype: Germline is not matched at one junction end, which may reflect a read error. This chain links TRBV29-1 with TRBJ2-1, with 9 positions matching TRBD2. Germline values: CDR1 SQVTM, CDR2 ANQGSEA. This CDR3 has 16 amino acids. CDR3: CRVEDRGVAGEGEQFF. CDR3 bases: TGCAGGGTTGAAGATCGTGGAGTAGCGGGAGAAGGTGAGCAGTTCTTC.

With respect to this clonotype: No conserved phenylalanine or tryptophan is present at the end of the CDR3, so a read error is the likely explanation. J is TRBJ2-1 and V is TRBV6-5; possible D gene TRBD1, 5 bases. The CDR3 sequence is 16 residues long. Germline values: CDR1 MNHEY, CDR2 SVGAGI. Here the CDR3 reads CAISYLQTDSYNEQFI. CDR3 bases: TGTGCCATCAGTTACCTTCAGACAGACTCCTACAATGAGCAGTTCATC.

Comment on this clonotype: One end of the junction is discordant with germline, which a read error may explain. The chain employs TRBV6-1 and TRBJ1-5; 8 positions agree with TRBD1. The CDR3 is 14 residues long. Germline assignment: CDR1 MNHNS and CDR2 SASEGT. In nucleotides, the CDR3 is TGTGCCAGCATGAGACAGGGGTCATATCAGCCTCAGCATTTT. Translated, it gives CASMRQGSYQPQHF.

With respect to this clonotype: This clone may be a read error of a much larger clone one base away. The chain has TRBV28 and TRBJ2-6, with D possibly matching TRBD1 (6 bases). Trimming removed 6 bases from V and 1 base from J, with 7 bases in between. The CDR3 extends over 14 amino acids. Germline V gene lookup returns CDR1 MDHEN and CDR2 SYDVKM. The CDR3 loop is CASRGQSGANVLTF. CDR3 sequence (DNA): TGTGCCAGCAGAGGACAGTCTGGGGCCAACGTCCTGACTTTC.

In regard to this clonotype: The germline gene is not matched at one end of the junction; a read error may be the cause. The genes are TRBV6-1 and TRBJ1-1; D is uncertain. Germline values: CDR1 MNHNS, CDR2 SASEGT. This CDR3 is built from 13 residues. CDR3 nucleotides: TGTGCCAGCGGGTCGTATTTTAACACAGAAGCTTTCTTT. Amino acids: CASGSYFNTEAFF.